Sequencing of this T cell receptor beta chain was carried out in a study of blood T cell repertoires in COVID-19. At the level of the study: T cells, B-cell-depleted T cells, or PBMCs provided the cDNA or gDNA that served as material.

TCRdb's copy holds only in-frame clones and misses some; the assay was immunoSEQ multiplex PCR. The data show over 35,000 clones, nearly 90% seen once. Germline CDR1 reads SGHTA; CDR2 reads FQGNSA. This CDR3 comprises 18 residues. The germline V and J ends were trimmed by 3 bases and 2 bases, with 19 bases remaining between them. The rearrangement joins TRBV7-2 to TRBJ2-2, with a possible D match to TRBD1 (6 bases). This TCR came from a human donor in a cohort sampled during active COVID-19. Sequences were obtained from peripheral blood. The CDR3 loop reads CASSFNRVTASNTGELFF. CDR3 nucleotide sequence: TGTGCCAGCAGCTTTAACAGGGTCACGGCGAGCAACACCGGGGAGCTGTTTTTT. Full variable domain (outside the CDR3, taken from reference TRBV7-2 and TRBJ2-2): GAGVSQSPSNKVTEKGKDVELRCDPISGHTALYWYRQSLGQGLEFLIYFQGNSAPDKSGLPSDRFSAERTGGSVSTLTIQRTQQEDSAVYLCASSFNRVTASNTGELFFGEGSRLTVL.